This TCR beta chain was retrieved from a study of T cell responses to AZD1222 COVID-19 vaccine. Study observations and caveats: The study identified only five to seven AZD1222 recipients as seropositive at baseline. Females made up more of the donors, who were largely white British, and clonal diversity may have come out too low.

Notes on this clone: Its antigen is not identified.

Some clones are missing from TCRdb's copy, which holds only in-frame ones; the method was immunoSEQ multiplex PCR. The repertoire holds about 140,000 clones, with roughly 90% as singletons. The CDR3 is 15 residues long. Trimming shortened V by 5 bases and J by 3 bases, and 13 bases separated the two germline ends. The germline gives CDR1 LNHDA, CDR2 SQIVND (reference sequence). Sequenced here: peripheral blood, sampled on day 0 of AZD1222 vaccination. The V and J genes are TRBV19 and TRBJ1-4; D is ambiguous. This clonotype was sampled from an adult in good health. This chain's CDR3 is CASSSLLAANEKLFF. Here the CDR3 DNA reads TGTGCCAGTAGTTCCCTCCTCGCAGCTAATGAAAAACTGTTTTTT.